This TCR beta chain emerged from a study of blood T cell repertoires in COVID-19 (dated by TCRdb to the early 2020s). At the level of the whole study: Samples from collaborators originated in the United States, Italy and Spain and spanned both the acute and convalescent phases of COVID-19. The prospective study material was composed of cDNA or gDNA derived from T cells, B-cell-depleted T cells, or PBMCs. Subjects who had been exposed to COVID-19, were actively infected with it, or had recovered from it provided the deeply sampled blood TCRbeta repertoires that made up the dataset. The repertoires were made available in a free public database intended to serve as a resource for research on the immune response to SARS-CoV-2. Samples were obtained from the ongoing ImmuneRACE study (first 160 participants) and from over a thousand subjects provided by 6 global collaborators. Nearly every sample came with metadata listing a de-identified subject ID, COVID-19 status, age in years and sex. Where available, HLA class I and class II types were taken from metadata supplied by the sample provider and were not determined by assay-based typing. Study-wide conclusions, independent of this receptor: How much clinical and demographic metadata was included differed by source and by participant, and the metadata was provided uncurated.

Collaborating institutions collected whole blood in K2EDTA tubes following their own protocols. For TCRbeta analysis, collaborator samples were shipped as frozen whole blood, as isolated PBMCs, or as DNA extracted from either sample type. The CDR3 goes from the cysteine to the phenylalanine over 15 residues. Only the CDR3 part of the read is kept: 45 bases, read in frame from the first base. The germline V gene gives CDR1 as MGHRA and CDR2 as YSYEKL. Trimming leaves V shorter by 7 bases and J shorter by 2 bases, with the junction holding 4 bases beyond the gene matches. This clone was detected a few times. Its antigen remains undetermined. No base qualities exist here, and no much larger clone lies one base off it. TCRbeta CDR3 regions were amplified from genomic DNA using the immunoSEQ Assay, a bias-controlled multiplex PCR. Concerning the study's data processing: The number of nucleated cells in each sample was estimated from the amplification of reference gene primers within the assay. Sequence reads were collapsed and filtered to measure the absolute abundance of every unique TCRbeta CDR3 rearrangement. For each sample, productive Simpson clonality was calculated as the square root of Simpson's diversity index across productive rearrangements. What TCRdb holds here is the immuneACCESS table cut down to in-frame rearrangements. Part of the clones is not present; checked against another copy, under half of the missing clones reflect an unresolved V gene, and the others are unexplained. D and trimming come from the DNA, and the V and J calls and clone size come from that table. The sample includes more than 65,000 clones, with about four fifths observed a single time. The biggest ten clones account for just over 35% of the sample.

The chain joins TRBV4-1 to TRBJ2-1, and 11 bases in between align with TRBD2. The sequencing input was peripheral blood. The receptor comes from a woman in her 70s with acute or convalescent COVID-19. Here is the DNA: TGCGCCAGCACGTCGACTAGCGGGGCCTACAATGAGCAGTTCTTC. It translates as CASTSTSGAYNEQFF.